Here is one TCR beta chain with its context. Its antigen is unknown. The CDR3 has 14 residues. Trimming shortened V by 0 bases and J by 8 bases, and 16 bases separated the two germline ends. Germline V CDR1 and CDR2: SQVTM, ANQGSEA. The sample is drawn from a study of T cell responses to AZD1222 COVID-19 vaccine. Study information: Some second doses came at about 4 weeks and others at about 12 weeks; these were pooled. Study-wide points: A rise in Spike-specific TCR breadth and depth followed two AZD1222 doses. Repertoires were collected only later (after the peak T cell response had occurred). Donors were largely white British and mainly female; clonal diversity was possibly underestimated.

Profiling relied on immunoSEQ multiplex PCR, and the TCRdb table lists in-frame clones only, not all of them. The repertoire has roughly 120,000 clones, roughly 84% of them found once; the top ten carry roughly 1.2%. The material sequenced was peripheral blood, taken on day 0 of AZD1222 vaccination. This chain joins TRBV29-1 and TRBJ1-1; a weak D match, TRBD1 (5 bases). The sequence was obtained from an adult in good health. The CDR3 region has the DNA TGCAGCGTTGAAGATCTCGACAGTACTCGAGAAGCTTTCTTT. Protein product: CSVEDLDSTREAFF.